This TCR beta chain was captured in a study of blood T cell repertoires in COVID-19. Overall study context: PBMCs, B-cell-depleted T cells, or T cells provided the cDNA or gDNA that made up the material.

The CDR3 extends over 14 amino acids. The germline V gene encodes CDR1 MNHEY and CDR2 SVGAGI. The junction had 7 bases not matched to a gene; V was cut back by 6 bases and J by 2 bases. Original processing notes: Estimates of nucleated cell counts were drawn from the amplification of reference gene primers. TCRdb's copy holds only in-frame clones and misses some; the assay was immunoSEQ multiplex PCR. V and J calls and clone size are as listed in that table; D and trimming were resolved from the DNA. The repertoire holds 150,000 to 200,000 clones, with over 80% as singletons. Sequenced: peripheral blood. This TCR came from a woman under 40 with acute or convalescent COVID-19. V is TRBV6-5 and J is TRBJ2-7; TRBD1 matches 7 bases. This chain's CDR3 is CASRKTGTAYEQYF. As DNA, the CDR3 is TGTGCCAGCAGAAAAACCGGGACAGCCTACGAGCAGTACTTC.